The T cell receptor beta chain under discussion was sequenced for a study of human T cells and chemical hapten exposure. About the research overall: Sensitizing treatment utilized 2% DPC over a roughly 2 cm by roughly 2 cm portion of upper inner arm skin. Per-sample TCR yields varied mainly from small pooled library volume differences. Study-level points and caveats: Expanded TCRs produced significantly more large CDR3 similarity clusters than controls did.

Germline lookup yields CDR1 ENHRY and CDR2 SYGVKD. The ends lost 5 bases at V and 1 base at J; junction bases unmatched: 9. This CDR3 region has 17 residues. TCRdb re-called the RACE reads through MiXCR, storing one row per CDR3 protein. The repertoire holds some 91,000 distinct CDR3 sequences, with around 11% as singletons. Time point described: patch test 1, 2 weeks after DPC sensitization. Regarding treatment: therapeutic diphenylcyclopropenone sensitization with weekly scalp DPC. Only after blood had been drawn was each patch test applied. The sample holds a few counts of this clonotype. The antigen is undetermined.

This TCR derives from a woman between 40 and 50 years old with alopecia areata. Some clones in this sample may be carry-over from other donors' samples. The specimen comprised whole blood, sampled in connection with sensitization to the hapten diphenylcyclopropenone (DPC). The rearrangement joins TRBV10-3 to TRBJ2-3; TRBD2 agrees at 10 bases. The CDR3 here is CAISSSAGGPRTDTQYF. The DNA of the CDR3 is TGTGCCATCAGTTCTTCAGCGGGAGGGCCCCGCACAGATACGCAGTATTTT.